This T cell receptor (beta chain) was identified in a study of blood T cell repertoires in COVID-19. Study at large: Both acute and convalescent COVID-19 samples were obtained from the United States, Italy and Spain.

This clone was counted only a few times. Trimming pared 5 bases from V and 1 base from J, leaving 11 bases between. The CDR3 has 14 amino acids. Germline V gene data show CDR1 as SEHNR and CDR2 as FQNEAQ (reference sequence). How the authors handled the data: By means of reference gene primer amplification, nucleated cell counts were estimated. The data were produced by immunoSEQ multiplex PCR, yet TCRdb's version contains in-frame clones alone and is incomplete. Clonal size and the V and J genes are those of that table, whereas D and trimming came from the DNA. Among tens of thousands of clones listed, approximately 70% were seen once.

V and J are TRBV7-9 and TRBJ2-5; D may be TRBD2 (6 bases). The sequenced material came from peripheral blood. This clonotype originated in an elderly man with acute or convalescent COVID-19. CDR3 protein: CASSAGTVQETQYF. The CDR3 bases are TGTGCCAGCAGCGCTGGGACTGTCCAAGAGACCCAGTACTTC.